This TCR beta chain was captured in a study of T-cell reconstitution after alpha-beta-depleted transplantation in children. There are a few counts of this clonotype. The target antigen is unknown. The study, taken as a whole, reports: A year had passed since transplant, and T-cell counts and diversity by then came mostly from newly produced T cells.

Unique molecular identifiers were incorporated during preparation of the TCRbeta library. Each CDR3 protein gets one entry after TCRdb re-called the PCR reads with MiXCR. Among some 300,000 distinct CDR3 sequences listed, over 7% were seen once. The sample in question was peripheral blood, obtained 360 days after TCRalphabeta/CD19-depleted stem cell transplant. The clonotype originates from a female patient aged 2-15 years who had a stem cell transplant for Fanconi anemia, so the T cells may come from the graft donor.

CDR3 loop: CASSFSGGVGANVLTF. CDR3 nucleotide sequence: TGTGCCAGCAGCTTTTCAGGTGGCGTTGGGGCCAACGTCCTGACTTTC. This chain joins TRBV7-2 and TRBJ2-6; D uncertain. The V gene lost 3 bases and the J gene lost 3 bases, with 12 bases spanning the gap. Germline V lookup: CDR1 SGHTA, CDR2 FQGNSA. The CDR3 is 16 amino acids.